This T cell receptor beta chain was recorded in a study of T cells after yellow fever vaccination. Across the whole study: SMART-Seq v4 Ultra Low Input served to prepare low-cell-number fractions. Overall study findings and caveats: Secondary responses were weaker yet peaked faster, day 5 versus 15. Primary-vaccination clones mostly resurfaced post-booster (around 95% CD4, 75% to 90% CD8).

Each CDR3 protein is one row after TCRdb ran MiXCR on the 5' RACE reads. The sample consists of approximately 600,000 distinct CDR3 sequences, 12% of them appearing once. Germline lookup yields CDR1 SEHNR and CDR2 FQNEAQ (reference sequence). V lost 7 bases, J lost 0 bases, and 6 bases lay in between. The CDR3 totals 12 residues. There are a few counts of this clonotype. The antigen remains unidentified. The sample was PBMCs, taken on the day of the yellow fever booster vaccination. This chain joins TRBV7-9 and TRBJ2-5, with no clear D. The source is a man aged 25-40 years who received the YFV17D yellow fever vaccine. The CDR3 is CASISHQETQYF. CDR3 coding DNA: TGTGCCAGCATCTCCCACCAAGAGACCCAGTACTTC.